The 24 T cell receptor beta chains listed next were all sequenced from one sample in a study of blood T cell repertoires in COVID-19. The table came from immunoSEQ multiplex PCR; TCRdb's copy has only in-frame clones and leaves some out. This sample carries 100,000 to 150,000 clones, roughly nine tenths of them seen once, and the ten largest clones take around 1.9%. Sequencing was performed on peripheral blood. These receptors were taken from a man in his fifties or sixties with COVID-19, enrolled during active disease.

A word on this clone: The junction does not match germline at one end; this may be a read error. The rearrangement uses TRBV15 and TRBJ2-6, with D perhaps matching TRBD1 (6 bases). Per germline, CDR1 LNHNV and CDR2 YYDKDF (reference sequence). This CDR3 is built from 16 residues. CDR3 sequence reads: CATSREKGAGANVLTF. The CDR3, as DNA: TGTGCCACCAGCCGAGAAAAGGGGGCTGGGGCCAACGTCCTGACTTTC.

The rearrangement joins TRBV6-6 to TRBJ2-5; 7 positions match TRBD2. The CDR3 is made up of 14 amino acids. Per germline, CDR1 MNHNY and CDR2 SVGAGI (reference sequence). J was trimmed by 2 bases and V by 6 bases; bases with no gene match: 6. This chain's CDR3 is CASRVAGSQETQYF. DNA of the CDR3: TGTGCCAGCAGAGTAGCGGGTTCACAAGAGACCCAGTACTTC.

V is TRBV5-1 and J is TRBJ2-3, with D hard to call. Deletions cut 3 bases from V and 0 bases from J, with 8 bases between. In germline, CDR1 is SGHRS, CDR2 YFSETQ. CDR3 length: 14 amino acids. The DNA for the CDR3 is TGCGCCAGCAGCTCACAAAGTAGCACAGATACGCAGTATTTT. Protein: CASSSQSSTDTQYF.

The gene calls are TRBV6-5 and TRBJ2-5; D is possibly TRBD2 (5 bases). CDR3 length: 11 residues. V was trimmed by 6 bases and J by 4 bases, leaving 6 bases between them. Germline V gene data show CDR1 as MNHEY and CDR2 as SVGAGI. This CDR3 reads CASRSGETQYF. The CDR3 coding sequence is TGTGCCAGCAGGAGCGGAGAGACCCAGTACTTC.

The chain recombines TRBV6-5 with TRBJ1-1; a weak D match, TRBD1 (6 bases). Germline CDR1 is MNHEY and CDR2 is SVGAGI. Trimming removed 6 bases from V and 1 base from J, with 15 bases in between. This CDR3 region has 15 residues. The CDR3 coding sequence is TGTGCCAGCAGCGCCCTGAGGGGGAGGAACACTGAAGCTTTCTTT. This encodes CASSALRGRNTEAFF.

V and J are TRBV18 and TRBJ2-7; TRBD1 matches at 8 bases. V was clipped by 2 bases and J by 5 bases; unmatched bases: 8. CDR3 length: 15 amino acids. From germline, CDR1 is KGHSH and CDR2 LQKENI. DNA of the CDR3: TGTGCCAGCTCACCAAACAGGGGGTCGACCCACGAGCAGTACTTC. Amino acid sequence: CASSPNRGSTHEQYF.

The gene calls are TRBV27 and TRBJ2-2, with D perhaps matching TRBD1 (5 bases). Germline values: CDR1 MNHEY, CDR2 SMNVEV (reference sequence). V was clipped by 7 bases and J by 6 bases, with 12 bases between them. This CDR3 spans 13 amino acids. The CDR3 bases are TGTGCCAGCACACTCCCAGGGTCCGGGGAGCTGTTTTTT. It encodes CASTLPGSGELFF.

CDR3 protein: CASSQPGTGNDEQFF. DNA of the CDR3: TGTGCCAGCTCCCAACCCGGGACAGGGAACGATGAGCAGTTCTTC. The J gene is TRBJ2-1, the V gene TRBV25-1, with TRBD1 matching 9 bases. This CDR3 contains 15 residues. V trimming: 8 bases; J trimming: 8 bases; junction bases outside the gene matches: 13. Germline CDR1 reads MGHDK; CDR2 reads SYGVNS.

The V gene is TRBV10-3, the J gene TRBJ2-2; 8 bases line up with TRBD2. J was trimmed by 6 bases and V by 7 bases; bases with no gene match: 7. The CDR3 has 14 amino acids. The germline gives CDR1 ENHRY, CDR2 SYGVKD. The CDR3 loop is CAINSAGGAGELFF. The CDR3 region has the DNA TGTGCCATCAATAGTGCGGGAGGCGCCGGGGAGCTGTTTTTT.

The chain recombines TRBV10-3 with TRBJ1-3; possibly TRBD1 for D (5 bases). The CDR3 is 14 residues long. Trimming took off 6 bases at V and 6 bases at J, with 15 bases between the two ends. CDR1 ENHRY and CDR2 SYGVKD come from the germline V gene. The CDR3 coding sequence is TGTGCCATCAGCGTCCTGGGGCCGGAAAACACCATATATTTT. Amino acids: CAISVLGPENTIYF.

The chain joins TRBV19 to TRBJ2-3; D unclear. CDR3 length: 14 amino acids. Germline-derived CDR1 and CDR2 are LNHDA and SQIVND (reference sequence). Trimming removed 6 bases at V and 0 bases at J, with 10 bases between. Here the CDR3 reads CASSITHSTDTQYF. The CDR3 DNA is TGTGCCAGTAGCATAACACACAGCACAGATACGCAGTATTTT.

J is TRBJ1-4 and V is TRBV4-1; a weak D match, TRBD1 (5 bases). V was cut by 0 bases and J by 8 bases, with 7 bases left in between. This CDR3 is built from 13 residues. Germline V gives CDR1 MGHRA, CDR2 YSYEKL. CDR3 residues: CASSQDPGEKLFF. CDR3 nucleotide sequence: TGCGCCAGCAGCCAAGATCCAGGGGAAAAACTGTTTTTT.

The V and J genes are TRBV27 and TRBJ2-7; TRBD2 matches 8 bases. J lost 0 bases, V lost 5 bases, and 6 bases had no gene match. The CDR3 totals 15 residues. Germline lookup yields CDR1 MNHEY and CDR2 SMNVEV (reference sequence). Here the CDR3 DNA reads TGTGCCAGCAGTCCTTTAGCGGGAAGCTCCTACGAGCAGTACGTC. Translated: CASSPLAGSSYEQYV.

This chain joins TRBV3-1 (or the pseudogene TRBV3-2) and TRBJ1-4, with D maybe TRBD1 (5 bases). Trimming took 3 bases from V and 12 from J, leaving 20 bases between them. The germline V gene has CDR1 LGHDT and CDR2 YNNKEL (reference sequence). This CDR3 spans 15 amino acids. CDR3 loop: CASSHGTDGGGELFF. The CDR3 nucleotides are TGTGCCAGCAGCCATGGGACGGACGGTGGAGGGGAACTGTTTTTT.

The rearrangement uses TRBV19 and TRBJ1-1; 8 positions agree with TRBD1. The CDR3 length is 14 residues. CDR1 is LNHDA, CDR2 SQIVND, per germline (reference sequence). V was clipped by 7 bases and J by 1 base; unmatched bases: 5. The CDR3 spells CASTKDRANTEAFF. In DNA, the CDR3 is TGTGCCAGTACCAAGGACAGGGCGAACACTGAAGCTTTCTTT.

The chain employs TRBV5-1 and TRBJ1-1; 7 nucleotides align to TRBD1. The J segment lost 1 base and the V segment lost 4 bases, leaving 10 bases of the junction unmatched. The CDR3 is 16 amino acids. Per the germline V gene, CDR1 is SGHRS and CDR2 is YFSETQ. CDR3 coding DNA: TGCGCCAGCAGCACCGGACAGGCACCGGGGAACACTGAAGCTTTCTTT. Translating gives CASSTGQAPGNTEAFF.

J is TRBJ1-6 and V is TRBV5-4; D may be TRBD1 (6 bases). This CDR3 has 14 amino acids. In germline, CDR1 is SGHNT, CDR2 YYREEE (reference sequence). The ends were cut back, 0 bases at V and 8 bases at J, with 9 bases in the middle. The CDR3 nucleotides are TGTGCCAGCAGCTTGGCAGGGGTCGATTCACCCCTCCACTTT. Its protein product is CASSLAGVDSPLHF. Full variable domain (outside the CDR3, taken from reference TRBV5-4 and TRBJ1-6): ETGVTQSPTHLIKTRGQQVTLRCSSQSGHNTVSWYQQALGQGPQFIFQYYREEENGRGNFPPRFSGLQFPNYSSELNVNALELDDSALYLCASSLAGVDSPLHFGNGTRLTVT.

The CDR3 spells CASRTGEGNTIYF. CDR3 bases: TGTGCCAGCAGGACAGGGGAGGGAAACACCATATATTTT. The chain uses TRBV6-4 and TRBJ1-3; 8 nucleotides match TRBD1. CDR1 MRHNA and CDR2 SNTAGT come from the germline V gene. V trimming: 6 bases; J trimming: 4 bases; junction bases outside the gene matches: 2. The length of the CDR3 is 13 residues.

The rearrangement links TRBV3-1 (or the pseudogene TRBV3-2) to TRBJ2-5; D is ambiguous. The germline V gene has CDR1 LGHDT and CDR2 YNNKEL (reference sequence). Trimming cost V 0 bases and J 1 base, with 6 bases left between them. There are 14 residues in the CDR3. In DNA, the CDR3 is TGTGCCAGCAGCCAAGACACAGCCCAAGAGACCCAGTACTTC. Amino acids: CASSQDTAQETQYF.

The chain recombines TRBV10-3 with TRBJ2-3; TRBD2 might be the D (6 bases). The germline CDR1 and CDR2 sequences are ENHRY and SYGVKD. V was shortened by 4 bases and J by 1 base, with 9 bases between the two germline ends. CDR3 length: 14 residues. This CDR3 reads CAISVGEGTDTQYF. The CDR3, as DNA: TGTGCCATCAGTGTCGGGGAGGGCACAGATACGCAGTATTTT.

The CDR3 reads CASSPGQNRERNQPQHF. CDR3 DNA: TGTGCCAGCAGCCCCGGTCAAAACAGGGAACGCAATCAGCCCCAGCATTTT. The chain links TRBV7-8 to TRBJ1-5; D may be TRBD1 (6 bases). V dropped 5 bases and J dropped 2 bases, with 19 bases sitting between them. The CDR3 spans 17 residues. Germline V gene data show CDR1 as SGHVS and CDR2 as FQNEAQ.

This clone has just one count. The V call is TRBV27, the J call TRBJ2-1; the match to TRBD2 covers 8 bases. CDR1 is MNHEY and CDR2 is SMNVEV in the germline V gene (reference sequence). Germline trimming cut 3 bases from V and 5 bases from J; bases unmatched to any gene: 9. This CDR3 region has 16 residues. The CDR3 sequence is CASSFLSGGPDNEQFF. The CDR3 DNA is TGTGCCAGCAGTTTCTTATCGGGAGGGCCTGACAATGAGCAGTTCTTC.

This rearrangement joins TRBV5-1 to TRBJ1-4, with 8 bases identical to TRBD1. The CDR3 loop spans 15 amino acids. The V gene's germline CDR1 is SGHRS and CDR2 YFSETQ. After removal of 5 bases from V and 4 bases from J, the junction contained 7 bases not matched to a gene. Here the CDR3 reads CASRLSGQGNEKLFF. The CDR3 region has the DNA TGCGCCAGCAGGCTGAGCGGACAGGGTAATGAAAAACTGTTTTTT.

V and J are TRBV29-1 and TRBJ1-4; D gene ambiguous. The germline V and J ends were trimmed by 3 bases and 8 bases, with 7 bases remaining between them. The CDR3 has 11 residues. Looked up from germline, CDR1 is SQVTM and CDR2 is ANQGSEA. The CDR3 DNA is TGCAGCGTTGATTCCGGGGAAAAACTGTTTTTT. This encodes CSVDSGEKLFF.